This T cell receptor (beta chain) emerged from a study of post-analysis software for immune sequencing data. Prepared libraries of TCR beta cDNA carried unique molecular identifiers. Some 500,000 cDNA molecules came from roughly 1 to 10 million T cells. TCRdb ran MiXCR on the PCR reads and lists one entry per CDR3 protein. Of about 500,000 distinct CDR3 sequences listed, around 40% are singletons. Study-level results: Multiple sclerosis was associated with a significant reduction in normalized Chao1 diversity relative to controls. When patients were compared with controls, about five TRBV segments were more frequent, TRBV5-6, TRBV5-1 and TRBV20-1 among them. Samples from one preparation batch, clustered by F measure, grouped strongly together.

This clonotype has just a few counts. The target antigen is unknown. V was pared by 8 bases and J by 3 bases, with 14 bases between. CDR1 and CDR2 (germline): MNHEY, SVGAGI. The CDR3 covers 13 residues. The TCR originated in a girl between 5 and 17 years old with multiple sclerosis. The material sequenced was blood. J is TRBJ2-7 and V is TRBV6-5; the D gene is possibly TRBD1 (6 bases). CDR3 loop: CASPNTGFYEQYF. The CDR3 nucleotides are TGTGCCAGCCCTAATACAGGGTTCTACGAGCAGTACTTC.